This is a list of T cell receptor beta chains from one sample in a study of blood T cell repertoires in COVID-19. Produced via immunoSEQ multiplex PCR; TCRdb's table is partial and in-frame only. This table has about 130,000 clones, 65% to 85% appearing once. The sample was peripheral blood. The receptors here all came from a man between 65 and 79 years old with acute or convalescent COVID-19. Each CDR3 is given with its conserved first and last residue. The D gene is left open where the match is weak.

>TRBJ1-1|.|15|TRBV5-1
CASSTTDPTNTEAFF
TGCGCCAGCAGCACAACAGACCCGACGAACACTGAAGCTTTCTTT
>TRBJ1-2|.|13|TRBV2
CASRPWGSYGYTF
TGTGCCAGCAGACCTTGGGGCAGCTATGGCTACACCTTC
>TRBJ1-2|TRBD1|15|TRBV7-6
CASSAGQGEGYGYTF
TGTGCCAGCAGCGCGGGACAGGGGGAGGGTTATGGCTACACCTTC
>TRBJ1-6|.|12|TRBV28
CASSLPESPLHF
TGTGCCAGCAGTTTACCAGAATCACCCCTCCACTTT
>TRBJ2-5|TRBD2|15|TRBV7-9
CASSFPLAGQETQYF
TGTGCCAGCAGCTTCCCATTAGCGGGCCAAGAGACCCAGTACTTC
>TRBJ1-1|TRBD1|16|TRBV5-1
CASSTNRGSLNTEAFF
TGCGCCAGCAGCACAAACAGGGGGTCACTGAACACTGAAGCTTTCTTT
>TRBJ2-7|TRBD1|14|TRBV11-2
CASSSGQGVYEQYF
TGTGCCAGCAGCTCAGGACAGGGTGTGTACGAGCAGTACTTC
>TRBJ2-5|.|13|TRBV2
CATRQLIQETQYF
TGTGCCACCAGACAATTAATCCAAGAGACCCAGTACTTC
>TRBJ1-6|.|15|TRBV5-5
CASSRGEAYNSPLHF
TGTGCCAGCAGCCGGGGTGAAGCTTATAATTCACCCCTCCACTTT
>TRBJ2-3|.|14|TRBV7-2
CASIPRTSTDTQYF
TGTGCCAGCATTCCCCGCACTAGCACAGATACGCAGTATTTT
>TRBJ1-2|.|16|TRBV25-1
CASSDRQNLANYGYTF
TGTGCCAGCAGTGACCGACAGAACCTAGCTAACTATGGCTACACCTTC
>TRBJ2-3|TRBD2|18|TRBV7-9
CASSLVPGTSGVADTQYF
TGTGCCAGCAGCTTAGTCCCCGGGACTAGCGGGGTTGCAGATACGCAGTATTTT
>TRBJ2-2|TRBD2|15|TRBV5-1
CASSLGGGDTGELFF
TGCGCCAGCAGCTTGGGCGGGGGGGACACCGGGGAGCTGTTTTTT
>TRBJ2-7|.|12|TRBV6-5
CASRGVSYEQYF
TGTGCCAGCAGAGGGGTCTCCTACGAGCAGTACTTC